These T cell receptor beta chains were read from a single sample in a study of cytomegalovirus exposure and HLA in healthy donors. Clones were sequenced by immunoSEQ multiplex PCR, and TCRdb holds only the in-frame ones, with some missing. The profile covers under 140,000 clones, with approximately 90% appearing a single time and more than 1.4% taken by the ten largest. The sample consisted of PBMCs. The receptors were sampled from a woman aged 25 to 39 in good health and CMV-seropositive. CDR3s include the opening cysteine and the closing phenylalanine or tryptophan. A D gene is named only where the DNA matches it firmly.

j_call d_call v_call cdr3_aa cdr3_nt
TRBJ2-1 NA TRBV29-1 CSVEQKYNEQFF TGCAGCGTTGAACAAAAATACAATGAGCAGTTCTTC
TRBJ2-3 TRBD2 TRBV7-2 CASSLEVIAGDTQYF TGTGCCAGCAGCTTAGAAGTAATAGCGGGAGATACGCAGTATTTT
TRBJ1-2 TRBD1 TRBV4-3 CASRDAQTGDYGYTF TGCGCCAGCAGAGACGCCCAGACAGGGGACTATGGCTACACCTTC
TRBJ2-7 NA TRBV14 CASSQGSGPSYEQYF TGTGCCAGCAGCCAAGGTAGCGGACCCTCCTACGAGCAGTACTTC
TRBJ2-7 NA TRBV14 CASSQEQGRGYEQYF TGTGCCAGCAGCCAAGAACAGGGACGCGGATACGAGCAGTACTTC
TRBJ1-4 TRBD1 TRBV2 CASSGEQGAANEKLFF TGTGCCAGCAGTGGGGAACAGGGGGCTGCTAATGAAAAACTGTTTTTT
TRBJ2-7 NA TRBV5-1 CANMRHRPSYEQYF TGCGCCAACATGCGGCACAGGCCTTCCTACGAGCAGTACTTC
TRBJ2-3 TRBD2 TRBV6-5 CASSKGLEADTQYF TGTGCCAGCAGCAAGGGACTAGAGGCAGATACGCAGTATTTT
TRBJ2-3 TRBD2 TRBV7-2 CASSPLGGAQYF TGTGCCAGCAGCCCCCTTGGGGGGGCGCAGTATTTT
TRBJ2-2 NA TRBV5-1 CASSLPGGYTGELFF TGCGCCAGCAGCTTGCCTGGGGGCTACACCGGGGAGCTGTTTTTT